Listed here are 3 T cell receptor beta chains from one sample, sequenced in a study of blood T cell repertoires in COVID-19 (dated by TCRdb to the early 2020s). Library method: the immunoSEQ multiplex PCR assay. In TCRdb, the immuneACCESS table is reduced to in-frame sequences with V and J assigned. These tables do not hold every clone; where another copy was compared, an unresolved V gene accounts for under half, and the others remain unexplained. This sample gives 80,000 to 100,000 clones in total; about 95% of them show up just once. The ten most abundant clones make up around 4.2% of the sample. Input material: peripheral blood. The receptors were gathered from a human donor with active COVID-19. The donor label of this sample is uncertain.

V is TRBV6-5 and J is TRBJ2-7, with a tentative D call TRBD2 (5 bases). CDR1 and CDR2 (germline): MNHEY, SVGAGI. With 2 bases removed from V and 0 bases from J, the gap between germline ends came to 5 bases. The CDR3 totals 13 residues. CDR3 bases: TGTGCCAGCAGTTACGCGGGCTCCTACGAGCAGTACTTC. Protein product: CASSYAGSYEQYF.

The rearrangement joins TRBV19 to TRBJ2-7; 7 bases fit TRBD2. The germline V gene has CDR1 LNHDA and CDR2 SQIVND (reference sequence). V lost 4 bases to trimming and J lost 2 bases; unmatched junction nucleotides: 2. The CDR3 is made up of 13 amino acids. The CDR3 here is CASSTGLAYEQYF. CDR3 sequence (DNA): TGTGCCAGTAGTACAGGACTAGCCTACGAGCAGTACTTC.

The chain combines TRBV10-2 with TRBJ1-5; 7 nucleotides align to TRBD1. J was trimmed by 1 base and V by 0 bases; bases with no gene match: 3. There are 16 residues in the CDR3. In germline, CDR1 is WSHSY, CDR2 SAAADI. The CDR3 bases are TGCGCCAGCAGTGAGTCTAGGGGGCTAAGCAATCAGCCCCAGCATTTT. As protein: CASSESRGLSNQPQHF.